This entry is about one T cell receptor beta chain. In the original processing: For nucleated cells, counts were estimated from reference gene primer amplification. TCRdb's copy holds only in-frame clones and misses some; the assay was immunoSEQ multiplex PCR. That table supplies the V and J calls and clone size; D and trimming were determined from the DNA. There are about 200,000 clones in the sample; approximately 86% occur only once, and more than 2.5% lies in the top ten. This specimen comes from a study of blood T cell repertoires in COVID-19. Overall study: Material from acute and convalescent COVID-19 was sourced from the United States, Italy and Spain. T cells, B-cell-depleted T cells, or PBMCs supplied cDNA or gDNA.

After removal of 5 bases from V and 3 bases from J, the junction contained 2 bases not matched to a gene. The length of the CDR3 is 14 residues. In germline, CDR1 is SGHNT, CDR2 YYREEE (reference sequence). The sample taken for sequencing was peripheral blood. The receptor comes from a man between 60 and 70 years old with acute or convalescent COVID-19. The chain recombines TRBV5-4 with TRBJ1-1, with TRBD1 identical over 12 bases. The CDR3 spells CASSRDRGHTEAFF. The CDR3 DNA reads TGTGCCAGCAGTAGGGACAGGGGGCACACTGAAGCTTTCTTT.